A single sample is the source of the 26 T cell receptor beta chains below, sequenced in a study of identical twins. TCRdb re-called the 5' RACE reads through MiXCR, storing one row per CDR3 protein. The data show roughly 770,000 distinct CDR3 sequences, about 20% seen once. Separately, the same data were catalogued under a study of T cells expressing NK-cell markers.

The sample comprised PBMCs. These receptors were obtained from a woman aged 18 to 35 in good health.

This clonotype was counted between two and nine times. The chain carries TRBV6-6 and TRBJ2-5; D is perhaps TRBD2 (6 bases). CDR3 length: 13 residues. The germline V gene encodes CDR1 MNHNY and CDR2 SVGAGI (reference sequence). Trimming left V 2 bases short and J 4 bases short, with 8 bases between. For the CDR3, the DNA is TGTGCCAGCAGTTACGCGGGGATAGAGACCCAGTACTTC. Translating it yields CASSYAGIETQYF.

This clonotype was picked up a small number of times. This rearrangement joins TRBV20-1 to TRBJ2-1; TRBD2 might be the D (5 bases). This CDR3 has 13 residues. Trimming left V 0 bases short and J 2 bases short, with 5 bases between. Germline lookup yields CDR1 DFQATT and CDR2 SNEGSKA (reference sequence). CDR3 loop: CSARERAYNEQFF. The CDR3 nucleotides are TGCAGTGCTAGAGAGCGGGCCTACAATGAGCAGTTCTTC.

The chain has TRBV13 and TRBJ2-3, with D perhaps assigned TRBD1 or TRBD2 (6 bases each). The CDR3 totals 17 residues. The germline gives CDR1 PRHDT, CDR2 FYEKMQ (reference sequence). Between the trimmed V and J ends, which lost 1 base and 5 bases, there was a span of 19 bases. The CDR3 region has the DNA TGTGCCAGCAGCTTAGAGGGGGTAGGCGGGGTATTAGATACGCAGTATTTT. Its protein product is CASSLEGVGGVLDTQYF.

This clonotype was detected ten times or more. This chain connects TRBV25-1 to TRBJ2-5; 7 bases map to TRBD2. This CDR3 contains 19 residues. With 4 bases clipped from V and 1 base from J, the junction kept 18 bases outside the gene matches. The germline V gene encodes CDR1 MGHDK and CDR2 SYGVNS. CDR3 bases: TGTGCCAGCAGTGCGTGGCTAGCGGATCTCTGGGGATCCCAAGAGACCCAGTACTTC. Encoded protein: CASSAWLADLWGSQETQYF.

This chain joins TRBV6-1 and TRBJ2-7, with 8 nucleotides matching TRBD1. Germline CDR1 reads MNHNS; CDR2 reads SASEGT. V was pared by 6 bases and J by 6 bases, with 10 bases of the junction left unmatched. The CDR3 has 14 residues. For the CDR3, the DNA is TGTGCCAGCAGCGATGACAGGGGAGGAAGCGAGCAGTACTTC. This translates into CASSDDRGGSEQYF.

This clonotype was observed a few times. The chain combines TRBV11-2 with TRBJ2-7, with 7 bases aligning to TRBD1. Per germline, CDR1 SGHAT and CDR2 FQNNGV. V shed 1 base, J shed 3 bases, and the junction held 6 bases outside the gene matches. The CDR3 loop spans 15 amino acids. In DNA, the CDR3 is TGTGCCAGCAGCTTAGGACAGGGCGGAATCTACGAGCAGTACTTC. As protein: CASSLGQGGIYEQYF.

This clonotype has at least ten counts. V and J are TRBV20-1 and TRBJ1-6, with D uncertain. With 3 bases removed from V and 0 bases from J, the gap between germline ends came to 9 bases. The CDR3 is made up of 15 amino acids. Germline V lookup: CDR1 DFQATT, CDR2 SNEGSKA (reference sequence). In DNA form, the CDR3 reads TGCAGTGCTAGCGGCGGGAGCTCCTATAATTCACCCCTCCACTTT. Protein product: CSASGGSSYNSPLHF.

At least ten counts were recorded for this clonotype. The V gene is TRBV12-3 or TRBV12-4, the J gene TRBJ2-7; 11 nucleotides line up with TRBD1. This CDR3 comprises 14 residues. J gave up 4 bases and V 5 bases, and 4 bases lay outside the gene matches. The CDR3 reads CASSAGTGGYEQYF. Here the CDR3 DNA reads TGTGCCAGCAGTGCCGGGACAGGGGGATACGAGCAGTACTTC.

The chain carries TRBV18 and TRBJ2-1, with D perhaps TRBD1 (5 bases). Trimming removed 3 bases at V and 8 bases at J, with 17 bases between. CDR1 KGHSH and CDR2 LQKENI come from the germline V gene. This CDR3 spans 15 amino acids. Here the CDR3 reads CASSPQADWGDEQFF. CDR3 nucleotides: TGTGCCAGCTCACCGCAAGCCGACTGGGGCGATGAGCAGTTCTTC.

There are many counts of this clonotype. The J gene is TRBJ2-1, the V gene TRBV7-9; weak D call: TRBD2 (6 bases). This CDR3 region has 16 residues. Germline V lookup: CDR1 SEHNR, CDR2 FQNEAQ (reference sequence). V was shortened by 7 bases and J by 6 bases, with 22 bases between the two germline ends. The CDR3: CASNPYAGPRRNEQFF. In nucleotides, the CDR3 is TGTGCCAGCAACCCGTATGCGGGACCGCGGCGCAATGAGCAGTTCTTC.

The V gene is TRBV29-1, the J gene TRBJ2-1; 10 nucleotides agree with TRBD2. V was pared by 1 base and J by 10 bases, with 13 bases of the junction left unmatched. Germline V gene data show CDR1 as SQVTM and CDR2 as ANQGSEA. This CDR3 contains 16 residues. Here the CDR3 reads CSVEVSGGALVPEQFF. CDR3 bases: TGCAGCGTTGAAGTAAGCGGGGGGGCCCTAGTCCCCGAGCAGTTCTTC.

This clonotype appeared a few times. This chain joins TRBV7-2 and TRBJ2-3; 10 bases agree with TRBD2. Unmatched junction bases numbered 12, after V lost 5 bases and J lost 4 bases. Germline CDR1 SGHTA, CDR2 FQGNSA. The CDR3 is 17 amino acids. The CDR3 DNA follows: TGTGCCAGCAGCCCTAGGGGCCCTAGCGGGAGAGCAGATACGCAGTATTTT. Its translation: CASSPRGPSGRADTQYF.

The J gene is TRBJ1-1, the V gene TRBV12-3 or TRBV12-4; D perhaps matches TRBD1 (5 bases). Trimming stripped 5 bases from V and 8 bases from J, with 15 bases between. The CDR3 extends over 13 amino acids. The CDR3 bases are TGTGCCAGCAGTCTACCTCCCGGGACCGAAGCTTTCTTT. Amino acids: CASSLPPGTEAFF.

The rearrangement uses TRBV5-1 and TRBJ2-3; D gene uncertain. Looked up from germline, CDR1 is SGHRS and CDR2 is YFSETQ. Trimming removed 2 bases at V and 2 bases at J, with 9 bases between. There are 14 residues in the CDR3. The CDR3 is CASSLHSATDTQYF. In DNA form, the CDR3 reads TGCGCCAGCAGCTTACACTCGGCCACAGATACGCAGTATTTT. Full variable domain (outside the CDR3, taken from reference TRBV5-1 and TRBJ2-3): KAGVTQTPRYLIKTRGQQVTLSCSPISGHRSVSWYQQTPGQGLQFLFEYFSETQRNKGNFPGRFSGRQFSNSRSEMNVSTLELGDSALYLCASSLHSATDTQYFGPGTRLTVL.

The chain couples TRBV11-2 to TRBJ2-1; D gene uncertain. Germline CDR1 is SGHAT and CDR2 is FQNNGV. The CDR3 covers 15 residues. Trimming shortened V by 1 base and J by 0 bases, and 7 bases separated the two germline ends. The DNA for the CDR3 is TGTGCCAGCAGCTTAGCTAGAAACTCCTACAATGAGCAGTTCTTC. Residues: CASSLARNSYNEQFF. The full variable domain, with the rest looked up from reference TRBV11-2 and TRBJ2-1, is EAGVAQSPRYKIIEKRQSVAFWCNPISGHATLYWYQQILGQGPKLLIQFQNNGVVDDSQLPKDRFSAERLKGVDSTLKIQPAKLEDSAVYLCASSLARNSYNEQFFGPGTRLTVL.

This clonotype showed up many times. The chain has TRBV5-1 and TRBJ1-1, with D perhaps TRBD1 (5 bases). The CDR3 is 15 amino acids. Trimming pared 0 bases from V and 0 bases from J, leaving 9 bases between. Germline-derived CDR1 and CDR2 are SGHRS and YFSETQ. The CDR3 protein is CASSLDGAMNTEAFF. The CDR3 coding sequence is TGCGCCAGCAGCTTGGACGGGGCAATGAACACTGAAGCTTTCTTT.

This clonotype was seen more than once but under ten times. The V call is TRBV20-1, the J call TRBJ2-5, with TRBD2 identical over 11 bases. Germline CDR1 and CDR2: DFQATT and SNEGSKA (reference sequence). The CDR3 consists of 15 residues. The junction had 5 bases not matched to a gene; V was cut back by 5 bases and J by 0 bases. This chain's CDR3 is CSALRLAGYQETQYF. CDR3 nucleotides: TGCAGTGCTCTACGACTAGCGGGGTACCAAGAGACCCAGTACTTC.

This rearrangement joins TRBV5-1 to TRBJ2-5; D not certain. CDR3 length: 13 residues. CDR1 SGHRS and CDR2 YFSETQ come from the germline V gene. The V end was cut by 4 bases, the J end by 5 bases, with 12 bases between. The CDR3 sequence is CASSQNRFETQYF. DNA for the CDR3: TGCGCCAGCAGCCAGAATCGCTTCGAGACCCAGTACTTC.

This chain uses TRBV5-1 with TRBJ2-1; TRBD1 agrees at 9 bases. The CDR3 consists of 15 residues. CDR1 SGHRS and CDR2 YFSETQ come from the germline V gene. V was clipped by 4 bases and J by 4 bases; unmatched bases: 6. CDR3 bases: TGCGCCAGCAGCGTTGATGGACAGGGGTACAATGAGCAGTTCTTC. This encodes CASSVDGQGYNEQFF.

This clonotype was found a few times. The V gene is TRBV10-1, the J gene TRBJ2-1, with 7 bases that match TRBD1. Per the germline V gene, CDR1 is WNHNN and CDR2 is SYGVQD (reference sequence). The CDR3 loop spans 14 amino acids. J was trimmed by 6 bases and V by 4 bases; bases with no gene match: 6. The DNA for the CDR3 is TGCGCCAGCAGTGCGGATAACAGGGGCAATGAGCAGTTCTTC. It yields the protein CASSADNRGNEQFF.

This clonotype was seen only a few times. The chain joins TRBV20-1 to TRBJ2-7, with 10 bases aligning to TRBD2. CDR3 length equals 16 residues. Germline V CDR1 and CDR2: DFQATT, SNEGSKA (reference sequence). J lost 3 bases, V lost 5 bases, and 13 bases had no gene match. CDR3 protein: CSAGRWLVAGGYEQYF. DNA for the CDR3: TGCAGTGCTGGCCGGTGGTTAGTAGCGGGGGGCTACGAGCAGTACTTC.

This clonotype was observed a few times. The chain recombines TRBV10-3 with TRBJ2-7; 10 positions agree with TRBD2. Trimming at V came to 6 bases and at J to 0 bases, leaving 5 bases not matched to a gene. In germline, CDR1 is ENHRY, CDR2 SYGVKD. The CDR3 extends over 15 amino acids. CDR3 DNA sequence: TGTGCCATCAGGAGAGGACTAGCGGACTCCTACGAGCAGTACTTC. Its translation is CAIRRGLADSYEQYF.

This clonotype was found many times. The rearrangement uses TRBV27 and TRBJ2-1; 7 bases are a match to TRBD2. Unmatched junction bases numbered 0, after V lost 1 base and J lost 6 bases. The CDR3 has 13 amino acids. The germline CDR1 and CDR2 sequences are MNHEY and SMNVEV (reference sequence). The CDR3 is CASSLWGGNEQFF. For the CDR3, the DNA is TGTGCCAGCAGTTTATGGGGGGGCAATGAGCAGTTCTTC.

This clonotype was seen a few times. The J gene is TRBJ1-1, the V gene TRBV7-9; D unclear. The CDR3 covers 12 residues. Per the germline V gene, CDR1 is SEHNR and CDR2 is FQNEAQ (reference sequence). V lost 3 bases, J lost 10 bases, and 12 bases lay in between. The CDR3 DNA reads TGTGCCAGCAGCTTCGCCCAGAATGGAGCTTTCTTT. This encodes CASSFAQNGAFF.

The V gene is TRBV3-1, the J gene TRBJ2-1, with 8 bases lining up with TRBD2. The V segment lost 0 bases and the J segment 2 bases; nucleotides outside the gene matches: 3. This CDR3 comprises 16 residues. Germline values: CDR1 LGHDT, CDR2 YNNKEL (reference sequence). In DNA form, the CDR3 reads TGTGCCAGCAGCCAAGAGGTCGGGGGGGCCTACAATGAGCAGTTCTTC. It translates to CASSQEVGGAYNEQFF.

There are many counts of this clonotype. This rearrangement joins TRBV7-9 to TRBJ2-3, with D tentatively TRBD2 (5 bases). V lost 3 bases and J 4 bases, leaving 8 bases between the germline ends. There are 13 residues in the CDR3. Germline assignment: CDR1 SEHNR and CDR2 FQNEAQ (reference sequence). CDR3 sequence reads: CASSFLGADTQYF. CDR3 sequence (DNA): TGTGCCAGCAGCTTCTTGGGAGCAGATACGCAGTATTTT.